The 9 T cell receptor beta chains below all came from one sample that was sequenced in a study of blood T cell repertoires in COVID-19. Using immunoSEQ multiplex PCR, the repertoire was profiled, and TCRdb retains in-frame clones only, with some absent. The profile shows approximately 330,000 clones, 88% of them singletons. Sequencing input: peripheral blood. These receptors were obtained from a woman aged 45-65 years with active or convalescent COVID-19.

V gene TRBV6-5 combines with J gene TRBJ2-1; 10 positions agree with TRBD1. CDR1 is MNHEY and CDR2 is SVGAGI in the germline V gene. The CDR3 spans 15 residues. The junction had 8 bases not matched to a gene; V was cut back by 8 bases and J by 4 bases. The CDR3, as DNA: TGTGCCAGCGAGATGACAGGGGGCGCGTACAATGAGCAGTTCTTC. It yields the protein CASEMTGGAYNEQFF.

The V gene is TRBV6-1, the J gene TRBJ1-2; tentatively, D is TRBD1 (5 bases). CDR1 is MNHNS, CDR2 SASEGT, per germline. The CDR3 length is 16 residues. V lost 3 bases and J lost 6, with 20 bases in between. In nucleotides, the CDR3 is TGTGCCAGCAGTGATTACTGGGGCCCTCGACGGCATGGCTACACCTTC. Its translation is CASSDYWGPRRHGYTF.

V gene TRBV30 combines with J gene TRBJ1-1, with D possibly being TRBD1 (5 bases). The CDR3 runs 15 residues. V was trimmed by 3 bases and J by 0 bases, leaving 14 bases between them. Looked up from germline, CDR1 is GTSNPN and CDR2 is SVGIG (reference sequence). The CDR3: CAWRAGPTMNTEAFF. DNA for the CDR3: TGTGCCTGGAGGGCAGGGCCCACCATGAACACTGAAGCTTTCTTT.

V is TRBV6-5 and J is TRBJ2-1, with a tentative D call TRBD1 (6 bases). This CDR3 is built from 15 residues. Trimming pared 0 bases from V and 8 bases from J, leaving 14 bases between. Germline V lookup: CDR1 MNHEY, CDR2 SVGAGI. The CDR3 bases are TGTGCCAGCAGTTACTCGAGAGGGGGTATCGATGAGCAGTTCTTC. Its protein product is CASSYSRGGIDEQFF.

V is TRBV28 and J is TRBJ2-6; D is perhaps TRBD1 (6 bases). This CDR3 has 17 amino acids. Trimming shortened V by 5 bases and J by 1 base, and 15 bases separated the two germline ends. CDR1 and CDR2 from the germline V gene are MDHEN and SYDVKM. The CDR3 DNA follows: TGTGCCAGCAGTCCAAGGACAGACCAATCTGGGGCCAACGTCCTGACTTTC. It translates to CASSPRTDQSGANVLTF.

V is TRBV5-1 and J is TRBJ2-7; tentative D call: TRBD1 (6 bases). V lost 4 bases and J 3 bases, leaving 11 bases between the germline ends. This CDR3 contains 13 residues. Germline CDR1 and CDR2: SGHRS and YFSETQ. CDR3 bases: TGCGCCAGCAGCATACAAGGGGGCTACGAGCAGTACTTC. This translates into CASSIQGGYEQYF.

CDR3 sequence reads: CASSFYGTGGRTDLNTEAFF. CDR3 sequence (DNA): TGCGCCAGCAGCTTTTACGGGACAGGGGGCCGGACCGACTTGAACACTGAAGCTTTCTTT. The chain joins TRBV5-1 to TRBJ1-1, with 12 bases identical to TRBD1. Germline V lookup: CDR1 SGHRS, CDR2 YFSETQ. Unmatched junction bases numbered 14, after V lost 2 bases and J lost 0 bases. This CDR3 spans 20 amino acids.

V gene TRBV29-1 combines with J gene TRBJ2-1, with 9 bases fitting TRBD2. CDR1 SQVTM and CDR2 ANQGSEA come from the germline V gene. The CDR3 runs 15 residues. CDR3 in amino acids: CSAAGLGLATDEQFF. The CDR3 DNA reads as TGCAGTGCCGCCGGGCTGGGACTAGCAACCGATGAGCAGTTCTTC.

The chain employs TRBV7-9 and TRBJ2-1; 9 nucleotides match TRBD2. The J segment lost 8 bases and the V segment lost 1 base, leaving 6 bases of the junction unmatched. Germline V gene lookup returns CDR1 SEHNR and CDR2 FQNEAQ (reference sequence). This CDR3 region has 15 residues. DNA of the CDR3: TGTGCCAGCAGCTTAGTCTCAGGACTAGCGTATGAGCAGTTCTTC. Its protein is CASSLVSGLAYEQFF.